This passage covers 29 T cell receptor beta chains from one sample sequenced in a study of vaccination effects on CD4 cells after COVID-19. Libraries were prepared by immunoSEQ multiplex PCR; TCRdb keeps only in-frame clonotypes and omits some of them. The table has tens of thousands of clones, 81% seen once. No cognate antigen is known for these TCRs. Viral peptide pool expansion of antigen-specific CD4+ T cells preceded sequencing in the ViraFEST assay. Scientists isolated CD4+ T cells after a roughly 10-day culture period ended. Either the mRNA-1273 or the BNT162b2 vaccine was given to participants as two doses. The sample in question was CD4+ T cells from PBMCs cultured with HCoV-229E spike peptides, obtained after COVID-19 vaccination. The origin of the receptors is a human donor who received a COVID-19 vaccine.

V is TRBV2 and J is TRBJ2-5; D might be TRBD1 (6 bases). The V and J ends lost 5 bases and 7 bases respectively, with 14 bases between them. The CDR3 length is 13 residues. Germline CDR1 and CDR2: SNHLY and FYNNEI. CDR3 coding DNA: TGTGCCAGCAGTCCTACAGGGCTTGGGACCCAGTACTTC. Protein product: CASSPTGLGTQYF.

V usage is TRBV6-1 and J usage is TRBJ2-2; perhaps TRBD1 as D (6 bases). The CDR3 contains 15 residues. V was cut by 2 bases and J by 7 bases, with 14 bases left in between. Germline values: CDR1 MNHNS, CDR2 SASEGT. The CDR3 region is CASSENRAVSGELFF. CDR3 bases: TGTGCCAGCAGTGAAAACAGGGCGGTCAGCGGGGAGCTGTTTTTT.

The chain joins TRBV5-1 to TRBJ1-3, with D possibly being TRBD1 (6 bases). Between the trimmed V and J ends, which lost 4 bases and 3 bases, there was a span of 17 bases. CDR3 length equals 16 residues. Germline CDR1 SGHRS, CDR2 YFSETQ. CDR3 in amino acids: CASSPGTGALGNTIYF. For the CDR3, the DNA is TGCGCCAGCAGCCCTGGGACGGGGGCGCTTGGAAACACCATATATTTT.

The chain has TRBV5-1 and TRBJ2-5, with TRBD2 as a possible D gene (5 bases). Germline-derived CDR1 and CDR2 are SGHRS and YFSETQ. The CDR3 loop spans 13 amino acids. V was trimmed by 3 bases and J by 2 bases, leaving 8 bases between them. In DNA, the CDR3 is TGCGCCAGCAGCTCCACTAGTCAAGAGACCCAGTACTTC. It is translated as CASSSTSQETQYF. Full variable domain (remainder filled in from reference TRBV5-1 and TRBJ2-5): KAGVTQTPRYLIKTRGQQVTLSCSPISGHRSVSWYQQTPGQGLQFLFEYFSETQRNKGNFPGRFSGRQFSNSRSEMNVSTLELGDSALYLCASSSTSQETQYFGPGTRLLVL.

J is TRBJ2-1 and V is TRBV5-1; TRBD1 matches at 10 bases. J gave up 6 bases and V 0 bases, and 0 bases lay outside the gene matches. CDR1 SGHRS and CDR2 YFSETQ come from the germline V gene. CDR3 length equals 14 residues. The CDR3 DNA is TGCGCCAGCAGCTTGGGGACAGGGGGCAATGAGCAGTTCTTC. It yields the protein CASSLGTGGNEQFF.

V and J are TRBV9 and TRBJ2-3, with D uncertain. The germline V gene has CDR1 SGDLS and CDR2 YYNGEE. CDR3 length equals 13 residues. Between the trimmed V and J ends, which lost 4 bases and 2 bases, there was a span of 8 bases. The CDR3: CASSPPNTDTQYF. CDR3 DNA sequence: TGTGCCAGCAGCCCCCCGAACACAGATACGCAGTATTTT.

The chain employs TRBV6-5 and TRBJ1-2; 7 bases line up with TRBD1. The CDR3 has 15 amino acids. The junction had 13 bases not matched to a gene; V was cut back by 8 bases and J by 4 bases. Per the germline V gene, CDR1 is MNHEY and CDR2 is SVGAGI. Here the CDR3 DNA reads TGTGCCAGCCGTCTGGGGAGGGGGCCGAGCTATGGCTACACCTTC. Translating gives CASRLGRGPSYGYTF.

The V and J genes are TRBV5-1 and TRBJ2-1; D ambiguous. This CDR3 region has 11 residues. Trimming took off 2 bases at V and 3 bases at J, with 0 bases between the two ends. Germline CDR1 reads SGHRS; CDR2 reads YFSETQ. The CDR3 sequence: CASSFYNEQFF. CDR3 coding DNA: TGCGCCAGCAGCTTCTACAATGAGCAGTTCTTC.

The J gene is TRBJ2-1, the V gene TRBV30; 8 bases are a match to TRBD2. This CDR3 is built from 16 residues. Losses at the gene ends were 7 bases for V and 3 bases for J; bases not matched to a gene: 14. From germline, CDR1 is GTSNPN and CDR2 SVGIG (reference sequence). CDR3 protein: CAYTKGLAGYYNEQFF. CDR3 coding DNA: TGTGCCTACACTAAGGGGTTAGCGGGGTACTACAATGAGCAGTTCTTC.

The J gene is TRBJ2-3, the V gene TRBV24-1; D unclear. Per the germline V gene, CDR1 is KGHDR and CDR2 is SFDVKD. The CDR3 has 14 residues. V lost 4 bases and J 1 base, leaving 8 bases between the germline ends. The CDR3 region has the DNA TGTGCCACCAGTGAACCCGTGGGCACAGATACGCAGTATTTT. It codes for CATSEPVGTDTQYF.

The rearrangement links TRBV27 to TRBJ2-3; no clear D. This CDR3 is built from 15 residues. CDR1 is MNHEY and CDR2 is SMNVEV in the germline V gene (reference sequence). V gave up 4 bases and J gave up 0 bases, with 11 bases separating them. CDR3 region: CASSSLAPSTDTQYF. Written as DNA, the CDR3 is TGTGCCAGCAGTTCCCTTGCTCCTAGCACAGATACGCAGTATTTT.

This chain joins TRBV20-1 and TRBJ2-1, with TRBD1 matching over 7 bases. The CDR3 sequence is 16 residues long. CDR1 is DFQATT, CDR2 SNEGSKA, per germline (reference sequence). With V trimmed by 3 bases and J by 3 bases, 11 bases remained unmatched. In nucleotides, the CDR3 is TGCAGTGCTAGTAACCCCGGACAGGTGATCTACAATGAGCAGTTCTTC. This translates into CSASNPGQVIYNEQFF.

The rearrangement uses TRBV14 and TRBJ2-2; weak D call: TRBD1 (5 bases). This CDR3 is 16 amino acids long. CDR1 is SGHDN, CDR2 FVKESK, per germline. The V end lost 4 bases, the J end lost 8 bases, and 20 bases lay between the germline ends. CDR3 residues: CASSPIRGPWVGELFF. The CDR3 bases are TGTGCCAGCAGCCCGATTAGGGGTCCTTGGGTTGGGGAGCTGTTTTTT.

The chain has TRBV11-2 and TRBJ2-2, with D hard to call. The CDR3 has 12 amino acids. V gave up 0 bases and J gave up 7 bases, with 3 bases separating them. The germline V gene has CDR1 SGHAT and CDR2 FQNNGV. The CDR3 DNA sequence: TGTGCCAGCAGCTTAGACATCGGGGAGCTGTTTTTT. Protein sequence: CASSLDIGELFF.

This clone was seen a handful of times. The chain joins TRBV18 to TRBJ1-5; D possibly corresponds to TRBD1 (5 bases). The CDR3 is 19 amino acids. V dropped 6 bases and J dropped 1 base, with 25 bases sitting between them. CDR1 and CDR2 (germline): KGHSH, LQKENI. The CDR3 spells CASSLTDTTPRLSNQPQHF. CDR3 DNA sequence: TGTGCCAGCTCCCTAACGGACACCACGCCTCGATTAAGCAATCAGCCCCAGCATTTT.

The rearrangement links TRBV3-1 (or the pseudogene TRBV3-2) to TRBJ1-2; 7 nucleotides match TRBD1. This CDR3 region has 16 residues. Germline-derived CDR1 and CDR2 are LGHDT and YNNKEL (reference sequence). With V trimmed by 2 bases and J by 1 base, 7 bases remained unmatched. For the CDR3, the DNA is TGTGCCAGCAGCCAACCACAGGGGTACTTTAACTATGGCTACACCTTC. Translated, it gives CASSQPQGYFNYGYTF.

The rearrangement joins TRBV28 to TRBJ2-5; D gene uncertain. The CDR3 is 14 residues long. Germline V lookup: CDR1 MDHEN, CDR2 SYDVKM. The V and J ends lost 2 bases and 2 bases respectively, with 9 bases between them. The CDR3 DNA reads as TGTGCCAGCAGTTTAGGGCCGGTACAAGAGACCCAGTACTTC. It codes for CASSLGPVQETQYF. The full variable domain, completed using reference TRBV28 and TRBJ2-5, is DVKVTQSSRYLVKRTGEKVFLECVQDMDHENMFWYRQDPGLGLRLIYFSYDVKMKEKGDIPEGYSVSREKKERFSLILESASTNQTSMYLCASSLGPVQETQYFGPGTRLLVL.

J is TRBJ2-5 and V is TRBV30, with D perhaps matching TRBD2 (6 bases). Germline V gene sequence: CDR1 GTSNPN, CDR2 SVGIG (reference sequence). V shed 0 bases and J shed 2 bases, with 7 bases lying between them. CDR3 size: 13 residues. The CDR3 DNA reads as TGTGCCTGGAGTGTACTAGCACAAGAGACCCAGTACTTC. This translates into CAWSVLAQETQYF. The complete variable domain, with remaining parts taken from reference TRBV30 and TRBJ2-5, reads SQTIHQWPATLVQPVGSPLSLECTVEGTSNPNLYWYRQAAGRGLQLLFYSVGIGQISSEVPQNLSASRPQDRQFILSSKKLLLSDSGFYLCAWSVLAQETQYFGPGTRLLVL.

This clone was seen more than once but under ten times. The rearrangement links TRBV27 to TRBJ1-5, with D unresolved. The CDR3 has 14 residues. Germline CDR1 MNHEY, CDR2 SMNVEV (reference sequence). V lost 1 base and J lost 2, with 6 bases in between. The CDR3 protein is CASSLYGGNQPQHF. The CDR3 region has the DNA TGTGCCAGCAGTTTATATGGGGGCAATCAGCCCCAGCATTTT.

The J gene is TRBJ1-2, the V gene TRBV6-5; perhaps TRBD1 as D (6 bases). The V end was cut by 8 bases, the J end by 2 bases, with 18 bases between. Germline CDR1 is MNHEY and CDR2 is SVGAGI. CDR3 length: 15 residues. CDR3 bases: TGTGCCAGCGTGTTCGGGGACACCGAGAACTATGGCTACACCTTC. Translating it yields CASVFGDTENYGYTF.

This clone appeared a single time. The chain uses TRBV6-2 or TRBV6-3 and TRBJ2-5; 11 bases agree with TRBD2. V gave up 2 bases and J gave up 2 bases; unmatched junction bases: 4. The germline V gene encodes CDR1 MNHEY and CDR2 SVGEGT. The CDR3 has 16 residues. CDR3 residues: CASSYLASGGQETQYF. In DNA form, the CDR3 reads TGTGCCAGCAGTTACCTGGCTAGCGGGGGGCAAGAGACCCAGTACTTC.

Here the CDR3 DNA reads TGTGCCAGCTCACTCGGCGGGGGGGGACAAGAGACCCAGTACTTC. Translating it yields CASSLGGGGQETQYF. This chain joins TRBV18 and TRBJ2-5, with 9 bases lining up with TRBD2. Germline V lookup: CDR1 KGHSH, CDR2 LQKENI. This CDR3 contains 15 residues. Trimming took 4 bases from V and 2 from J; bases not matched to a gene: 5.

V and J are TRBV5-6 and TRBJ1-2, with 7 bases lining up with TRBD1. The junction had 9 bases not matched to a gene; V was cut back by 4 bases and J by 0 bases. The CDR3 is made up of 16 amino acids. Germline CDR1 reads SGHDT; CDR2 reads YYEEEE. The CDR3 loop is CASSLWGQTTNYGYTF. The CDR3 DNA is TGTGCCAGCAGCCTTTGGGGACAGACAACTAACTATGGCTACACCTTC.

CDR3 coding DNA: TGTGCCAGCAGCCCCAGGGGTTATAATTCACCCCTCCACTTT. This gives the protein CASSPRGYNSPLHF. J is TRBJ1-6 and V is TRBV11-2; D perhaps matches TRBD1 (6 bases). The CDR3 spans 14 residues. Germline loops: CDR1 SGHAT, CDR2 FQNNGV. Trimming cost V 5 bases and J 4 bases, with 9 bases left between them. Complete variable domain (other parts from reference TRBV11-2 and TRBJ1-6): EAGVAQSPRYKIIEKRQSVAFWCNPISGHATLYWYQQILGQGPKLLIQFQNNGVVDDSQLPKDRFSAERLKGVDSTLKIQPAKLEDSAVYLCASSPRGYNSPLHFGNGTRLTVT.

The chain is built from TRBV5-3 and TRBJ2-2; possible D gene TRBD2, 5 bases. TRBV5-3 is an open reading frame, and its role is uncertain. The CDR3 has 16 residues. The germline V and J ends were trimmed by 0 bases and 3 bases, with 12 bases remaining between them. Here the CDR3 reads CARSLEGGEDTGELFF. In DNA form, the CDR3 reads TGTGCCAGAAGCTTGGAAGGAGGTGAGGACACCGGGGAGCTGTTTTTT.

The chain recombines TRBV9 with TRBJ2-7, with D perhaps matching TRBD1 or TRBD2 (6 bases each). The CDR3 loop spans 16 amino acids. Germline CDR1 is SGDLS and CDR2 is YYNGEE. V was clipped by 0 bases and J by 3 bases, with 16 bases between them. The CDR3 spells CASSVVMWGAFYEQYV. The CDR3 DNA sequence: TGTGCCAGCAGCGTAGTTATGTGGGGGGCGTTCTACGAGCAGTACGTC.

In its sample, this clone was seen a few times. The chain is built from TRBV5-5 and TRBJ2-7; D is perhaps TRBD1 (5 bases). There are 14 residues in the CDR3. V lost 4 bases to trimming and J lost 2 bases, with 13 bases between them. Germline-derived CDR1 and CDR2 are SGHKS and YYEKEE (reference sequence). The CDR3 bases are TGTGCCAGCAGCAGCCAGCAGGGAACCTACGAGCAGTACGTC. Its protein product is CASSSQQGTYEQYV.

CDR3 region: CASSLTSGGPAAKNIQYF. CDR3 DNA: TGTGCCAGCTCACTAACTAGCGGGGGGCCCGCGGCCAAAAACATTCAGTACTTC. The chain uses TRBV18 and TRBJ2-4; 12 bases align to TRBD2. The CDR3 runs 18 residues. Germline V gene sequence: CDR1 KGHSH, CDR2 LQKENI. V dropped 4 bases and J dropped 1; count of bases not matched to a gene: 8.

V usage is TRBV28 and J usage is TRBJ2-7; either TRBD1 or TRBD2 may supply D (6 bases each). V was pared by 5 bases and J by 3 bases, with 14 bases between. Germline assignment: CDR1 MDHEN and CDR2 SYDVKM. This CDR3 contains 14 residues. The CDR3 loop is CASSPGDTLYEQYV. In nucleotides, the CDR3 is TGTGCCAGCAGTCCGGGGGACACTCTCTACGAGCAGTACGTC.